This entry lists 11 T cell receptor beta chains sequenced from one sample in a study of T cells in Graves' hyperthyroidism and ophthalmopathy. RNA transcripts were the template for amplifying TCR beta CDR3 regions. During a first-round RT-PCR of the TCR CDR3, the HTBI primer set was used. MiXCR, applied by TCRdb to the multiplex PCR reads, yields one record per CDR3 protein. This sample carries around 400,000 distinct CDR3 sequences, around 14% of them seen once, and the ten largest clones take around 9.2%. Material for sequencing was blood. The receptors were gathered from a woman between 18 and 29 years old with Graves' hyperthyroidism.

A single count supports this clonotype. A read error may produce the germline difference seen at one junction end. The chain carries TRBV6-4 and TRBJ1-2, with 8 bases aligning to TRBD1. Germline lookup yields CDR1 MRHNA and CDR2 SNTAGT. CDR3 length: 17 amino acids. The CDR3: CASSEAFRAGGGYSYTF. The CDR3, as DNA: TGTGCCAGCAGTGAAGCGTTTCGGGCAGGGGGCGGCTATAGCTACACCTTC.

This clonotype was recorded many times. This chain uses TRBV20-1 with TRBJ2-7, with 7 bases matching TRBD2. Unmatched junction bases numbered 8, after V lost 1 base and J lost 2 bases. CDR1 and CDR2 from the germline V gene are DFQATT and SNEGSKA (reference sequence). This CDR3 region has 15 residues. CDR3 residues: CSARAEGGRAYEQYF. CDR3 coding DNA: TGCAGTGCTAGAGCGGAGGGTGGGAGGGCCTACGAGCAGTACTTC.

In its sample, this clonotype was seen many times. This sequence joins TRBV20-1 and TRBJ1-1; D perhaps matches TRBD1 (5 bases). Trimming took off 7 bases at V and 4 bases at J, with 16 bases between the two ends. This CDR3 has 13 residues. The V gene's germline CDR1 is DFQATT and CDR2 SNEGSKA (reference sequence). CDR3 in DNA: TGCAGTGGGATGAAGGGGCCGGGCACTGAAGCTTTCTTT. Its protein is CSGMKGPGTEAFF.

This clonotype came up many times. This sequence joins TRBV6-1 and TRBJ2-3, with TRBD2 identical over 7 bases. Trimming at V came to 8 bases and at J to 1 base, leaving 6 bases not matched to a gene. This CDR3 has 14 amino acids. CDR1 MNHNS and CDR2 SASEGT come from the germline V gene. The CDR3 coding sequence is TGTGCCAGCCGCGCGGGGGAGGGCACAGATACGCAGTATTTT. It encodes CASRAGEGTDTQYF.

This clonotype has ten or more counts. The chain has TRBV11-2 and TRBJ1-1; unclear D gene. The CDR3 runs to 15 residues. In germline, CDR1 is SGHAT, CDR2 FQNNGV. Trimming pared 2 bases from V and 8 bases from J, leaving 18 bases between. The CDR3 region has the DNA TGTGCCAGCAGCTTAAGGAATTGGCAGGAGGCCGAAGCTTTCTTT. Amino acids: CASSLRNWQEAEAFF.

This clonotype has ten or more counts. The rearrangement links TRBV18 to TRBJ1-5; D is possibly TRBD1 (6 bases). V lost 5 bases to trimming and J lost 6 bases, with 17 bases between them. Germline CDR1 is KGHSH and CDR2 is LQKENI. The CDR3 length is 15 residues. CDR3 DNA: TGTGCCAGCTCAGGAACGGGGCCGGGGGCTCAGCCCCAGCATTTT. Translated, it gives CASSGTGPGAQPQHF. Full variable domain (remainder filled in from reference TRBV18 and TRBJ1-5): NAGVMQNPRHLVRRRGQEARLRCSPMKGHSHVYWYRQLPEEGLKFMVYLQKENIIDESGMPKERFSAEFPKEGPSILRIQQVVRGDSAAYFCASSGTGPGAQPQHFGDGTRLSIL.

The sample holds many counts of this clonotype. The chain has TRBV20-1 and TRBJ2-6; 9 nucleotides agree with TRBD1. With 0 bases clipped from V and 4 bases from J, the junction kept 10 bases outside the gene matches. CDR3 size: 18 residues. Germline-derived CDR1 and CDR2 are DFQATT and SNEGSKA (reference sequence). CDR3 nucleotide sequence: TGCAGTGCTAGAGAATGGGGGACAGGGACCGACGGGGCCAACGTCCTGACTTTC. It is translated as CSAREWGTGTDGANVLTF.

This clonotype showed up many times. The chain employs TRBV13 and TRBJ1-1, with D unclear. V was trimmed by 6 bases and J by 2 bases, leaving 19 bases between them. CDR1 and CDR2 from the germline V gene are PRHDT and FYEKMQ (reference sequence). The CDR3 covers 16 residues. Here the CDR3 DNA reads TGTGCCAGCAGTTACCCCCTATGGAGGATTAACACTGAAGCTTTCTTT. Its protein is CASSYPLWRINTEAFF.

This chain uses TRBV11-2 with TRBJ2-1, with TRBD2 matching 11 bases. V lost 8 bases and J lost 1; bases outside the gene matches: 16. From germline, CDR1 is SGHAT and CDR2 FQNNGV. The CDR3 is 19 residues long. The CDR3 DNA reads as TGTGCCAGCTTCTCGACCCCGGGACTAGCGGAACTATCCTACAATGAGCAGTTCTTC. Amino acids: CASFSTPGLAELSYNEQFF.

This clonotype showed up many times. This chain joins TRBV30 and TRBJ2-1; 7 bases match TRBD2. Germline CDR1 is GTSNPN and CDR2 is SVGIG (reference sequence). V shed 1 base and J 6 bases; nucleotides not matched to a gene: 9. This CDR3 has 15 residues. The CDR3 DNA is TGTGCCTGGAGTGGAATGCGGGGGAGTGGCAATGAGCAGTTCTTC. Translation gives CAWSGMRGSGNEQFF.

The table lists this clonotype with many counts. The rearrangement uses TRBV12-3 or TRBV12-4 and TRBJ1-1; D may be TRBD1 (5 bases). The CDR3 consists of 13 residues. V was cut by 6 bases and J by 4 bases, with 12 bases left in between. This chain's CDR3 is CASRRGGGTEAFF. Written as DNA, the CDR3 is TGTGCCAGCAGGCGGGGGGGGGGCACTGAAGCTTTCTTT.